The 11 T cell receptor beta chains reported below all come from one sample, sequenced in a study of response to subunit inactivated influenza vaccine. One entry per CDR3 protein, called by TCRdb with MiXCR from the RT-PCR reads. The repertoire has about 800,000 distinct CDR3 sequences, around 20% of them found once; the top ten carry 10%. The sequencing here drew on PBMCs from blood, taken about 5 days after vaccination. These TCRs come from a man in his forties or fifties who received an inactivated influenza vaccine.

This clonotype has a handful of counts. The J gene is TRBJ2-5, the V gene TRBV2, with no clear D. V was clipped by 4 bases and J by 4 bases, with 13 bases between them. This CDR3 comprises 14 residues. The germline V gene has CDR1 SNHLY and CDR2 FYNNEI. The CDR3 DNA reads TGTGCCAGCAGTGGCGTCCGTTCATCAGAGACCCAGTACTTC. It is translated as CASSGVRSSETQYF. Full variable domain (rest looked up from reference TRBV2 and TRBJ2-5): EPEVTQTPSHQVTQMGQEVILRCVPISNHLYFYWYRQILGQKVEFLVSFYNNEISEKSEIFDDQFSVERPDGSNFTLKIRSTKLEDSAMYFCASSGVRSSETQYFGPGTRLLVL.

The chain employs TRBV24-1 and TRBJ2-1, with D possibly matching TRBD2 (5 bases). Trimming removed 5 bases from V and 2 bases from J, with 15 bases in between. CDR1 is KGHDR and CDR2 is SFDVKD in the germline V gene. This CDR3 spans 16 amino acids. The CDR3 region is CATSGGYGTPYNEQFF. CDR3 in DNA: TGTGCCACCAGTGGAGGGTACGGAACCCCCTACAATGAGCAGTTCTTC.

This clonotype was detected ten times or more. The CDR3 spells CAIRGSSRNQPQHF. CDR3 nucleotide sequence: TGTGCCATCCGAGGGTCCTCTCGCAATCAGCCCCAGCATTTT. This chain connects TRBV6-2 or TRBV6-3 to TRBJ1-5, with unresolved D. In germline, CDR1 is MNHEY, CDR2 SVGEGT. This CDR3 spans 14 amino acids. V gave up 10 bases and J gave up 2 bases, with 15 bases separating them.

This clonotype appeared a few times. This chain links TRBV7-9 with TRBJ2-1, with 16 bases lining up with TRBD2. The germline V gene has CDR1 SEHNR and CDR2 FQNEAQ (reference sequence). This CDR3 has 16 residues. V trimming: 0 bases; J trimming: 9 bases; junction bases outside the gene matches: 2. CDR3 sequence reads: CASSLAGTSGRGEQFF. The CDR3 region has the DNA TGTGCCAGCAGCTTAGCTGGGACTAGCGGGAGGGGTGAGCAGTTCTTC.

This clonotype was recorded a few times. The V and J genes are TRBV5-1 and TRBJ1-5; D is possibly TRBD1 (5 bases). Germline CDR1 reads SGHRS; CDR2 reads YFSETQ. V shed 3 bases and J shed 0 bases, with 10 bases lying between them. The CDR3 has 15 residues. The CDR3 loop is CASSSTGDSNQPQHF. The CDR3 DNA is TGCGCCAGCAGCTCAACGGGGGATAGCAATCAGCCCCAGCATTTT. Based on the CDR3 plus reference TRBV5-1 and TRBJ1-5, the full variable domain is KAGVTQTPRYLIKTRGQQVTLSCSPISGHRSVSWYQQTPGQGLQFLFEYFSETQRNKGNFPGRFSGRQFSNSRSEMNVSTLELGDSALYLCASSSTGDSNQPQHFGDGTRLSIL.

There are a few counts of this clonotype. V gene TRBV7-6 combines with J gene TRBJ2-3; 8 bases agree with TRBD2. The CDR3 covers 17 residues. After removal of 1 base from V and 4 bases from J, the junction contained 10 bases not matched to a gene. Germline V gene sequence: CDR1 SGHVS, CDR2 FNYEAQ. In DNA form, the CDR3 reads TGTGCCAGCAGCTTAGATTTCGCAGCGGGAGAGGCAGATACGCAGTATTTT. Translation gives CASSLDFAAGEADTQYF.

V and J are TRBV7-8 and TRBJ1-1; 12 nucleotides match TRBD1. Trimming removed 2 bases from V and 11 bases from J; junction bases left unmatched: 12. CDR3 size: 16 residues. From germline, CDR1 is SGHVS and CDR2 FQNEAQ. The CDR3 spells CASSLMIPGTGGHAFF. As DNA, the CDR3 is TGTGCCAGCAGCTTAATGATTCCCGGGACAGGGGGCCATGCTTTCTTT.

V gene TRBV3-1 combines with J gene TRBJ2-2, with D perhaps matching TRBD2 (6 bases). This CDR3 comprises 15 residues. Trimming took off 1 base at V and 6 bases at J, with 12 bases between the two ends. From germline, CDR1 is LGHDT and CDR2 YNNKEL (reference sequence). In DNA, the CDR3 is TGTGCCAGCAGCCAAGTGAATAGCGGCGCCGGGGAGCTGTTTTTT. As protein: CASSQVNSGAGELFF.

This clonotype occurred a few times. This chain connects TRBV11-2 to TRBJ2-3; 11 nucleotides align to TRBD2. The germline V gene has CDR1 SGHAT and CDR2 FQNNGV. The CDR3 spans 19 residues. After removal of 1 base from V and 4 bases from J, the junction contained 13 bases not matched to a gene. Written as DNA, the CDR3 is TGTGCCAGCAGCTTAGTTGTATTAACTAGCGGGGGCTTAGCAGATACGCAGTATTTT. Its protein product is CASSLVVLTSGGLADTQYF.

The V call is TRBV11-2, the J call TRBJ2-7; D is possibly TRBD1 or TRBD2 (6 bases each). The CDR3 loop spans 12 amino acids. V shed 5 bases and J shed 6 bases, with 11 bases lying between them. The germline gives CDR1 SGHAT, CDR2 FQNNGV. The CDR3 is CASSHGGREQYF. The CDR3 DNA reads TGTGCCAGCAGCCATGGGGGGCGCGAGCAGTACTTC.

This clonotype was seen a few times. J is TRBJ2-3 and V is TRBV7-9; possible D gene TRBD1, 6 bases. The length of the CDR3 is 16 residues. The ends were cut back, 8 bases at V and 0 bases at J, with 18 bases in the middle. CDR1 is SEHNR, CDR2 FQNEAQ, per germline (reference sequence). CDR3 sequence reads: CASALARGVSTDTQYF. The CDR3 region has the DNA TGTGCCAGCGCCCTGGCCAGGGGCGTTAGCACAGATACGCAGTATTTT.